This T cell receptor beta chain is from a study of blood T cell repertoires in COVID-19. TCRdb's table, derived via immunoSEQ multiplex PCR, lists solely in-frame clones and lacks some. The repertoire holds some 300,000 clones, with about nine tenths as singletons. V was pared by 0 bases and J by 1 base, with 12 bases between. Germline CDR1 LGHDT, CDR2 YNNKEL (reference sequence). This CDR3 is built from 17 residues. Participants came from some 23 US areas, aged roughly 18 to 89 years. Recovered status in Cohort 3 required two negative PCRs, clearance, or symptom resolution. What was sequenced was PBMCs or T cells enriched from blood (not recorded which). The TCR comes from a woman aged 40-49 years who had recovered from COVID-19. The chain is built from TRBV3-1 (or the pseudogene TRBV3-2) and TRBJ2-2; possible D gene TRBD2, 5 bases. The CDR3 DNA reads as TGTGCCAGCAGCCAAGACGTCGGGGTACAGAACACCGGGGAGCTGTTTTTT. The encoded protein is CASSQDVGVQNTGELFF.